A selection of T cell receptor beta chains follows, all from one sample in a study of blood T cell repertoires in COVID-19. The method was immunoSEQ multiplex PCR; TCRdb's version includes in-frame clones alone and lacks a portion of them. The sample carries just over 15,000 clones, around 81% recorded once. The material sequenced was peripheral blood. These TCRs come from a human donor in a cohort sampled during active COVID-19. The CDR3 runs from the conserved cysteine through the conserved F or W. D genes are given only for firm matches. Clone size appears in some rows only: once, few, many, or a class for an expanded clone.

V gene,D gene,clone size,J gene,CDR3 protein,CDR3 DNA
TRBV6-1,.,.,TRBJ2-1,CASSDEVQFF,TGTGCCAGCAGTGACGAGGTGCAGTTCTTC
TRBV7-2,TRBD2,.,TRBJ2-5,CASSRTSGSTKTQYF,TGTGCCAGCAGCCGGACTAGCGGGAGTACAAAGACCCAGTACTTC
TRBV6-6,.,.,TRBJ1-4,CASSYSGARGEKLFF,TGTGCCAGCAGTTACTCGGGGGCCCGGGGTGAAAAACTGTTTTTT
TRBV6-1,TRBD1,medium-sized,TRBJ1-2,CASSELQGEAYGYTF,TGTGCCAGCAGTGAACTCCAGGGGGAAGCCTATGGCTACACCTTC
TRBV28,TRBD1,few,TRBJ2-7,CASTTPTGVEGQYF,TGTGCCAGCACCACCCCTACAGGGGTTGAAGGGCAGTACTTC
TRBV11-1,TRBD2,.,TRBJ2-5,CASSRTPGLEETQYF,TGTGCCAGCAGCCGGACACCGGGACTAGAAGAGACCCAGTACTTC
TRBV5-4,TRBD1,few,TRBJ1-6,CASSPGGGKGNSPLHF,TGTGCCAGCAGCCCAGGGGGCGGAAAGGGTAATTCACCCCTCCACTTT
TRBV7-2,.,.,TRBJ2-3,CASRKTESTDTQYF,TGTGCCAGCAGGAAAACAGAGAGCACAGATACGCAGTATTTT
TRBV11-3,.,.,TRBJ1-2,CASSSEGRNDYGYTF,TGTGCCAGCAGCTCAGAGGGGAGAAATGACTATGGCTACACCTTC
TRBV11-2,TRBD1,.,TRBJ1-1,CASSVNRGVDTEAFF,TGTGCCAGCAGCGTTAACAGGGGGGTGGACACTGAAGCTTTCTTT
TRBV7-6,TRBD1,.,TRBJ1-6,CASSRDRGGNSPLHF,TGTGCCAGCAGCAGAGACAGGGGAGGTAATTCACCCCTCCACTTT
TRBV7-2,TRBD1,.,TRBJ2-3,CASTQDNIGQGTDTQYF,TGTGCCAGCACGCAGGACAACATCGGACAGGGGACAGATACGCAGTATTTT
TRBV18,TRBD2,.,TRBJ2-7,CASSPGGSYEQYF,TGTGCCAGCTCACCGGGAGGGAGCTACGAGCAGTACTTC
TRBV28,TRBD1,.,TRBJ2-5,CASSLGPPGGTQYF,TGTGCCAGCAGTTTGGGGCCTCCAGGGGGGACCCAGTACTTC
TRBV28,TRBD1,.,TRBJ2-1,CASSQGQGHEQFF,TGTGCCAGCAGCCAGGGACAGGGCCATGAGCAGTTCTTC
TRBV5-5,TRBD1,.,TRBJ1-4,CASSAGTGDNEKLFF,TGTGCCAGCAGCGCCGGGACAGGGGACAATGAAAAACTGTTTTTT
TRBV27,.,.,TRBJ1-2,CASRPLASNYGYTF,TGTGCCAGCCGGCCCTTAGCTTCTAACTATGGCTACACCTTC
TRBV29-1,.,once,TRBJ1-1,CSVRQAKAPNTEAFF,TGCAGCGTTCGACAGGCCAAGGCCCCGAACACTGAAGCTTTCTTT
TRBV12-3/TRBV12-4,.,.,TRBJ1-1,CASSLLGLDEAFF,TGTGCCAGCAGTTTGCTAGGATTGGATGAAGCTTTCTTT
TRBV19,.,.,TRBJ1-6,CASIGREYSPLHF,TGTGCCAGTATAGGCAGGGAATATTCACCCCTCCACTTT
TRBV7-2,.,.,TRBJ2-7,CASSPYRFRDEQYF,TGTGCCAGCAGTCCCTACCGATTCAGGGACGAGCAGTACTTC
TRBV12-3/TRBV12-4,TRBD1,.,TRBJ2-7,CASSAGQGPEQYF,TGTGCCAGCAGTGCGGGACAGGGCCCCGAGCAGTACTTC
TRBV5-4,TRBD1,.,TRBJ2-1,CASSPPGQTKHKTYNEQFF,TGTGCCAGCAGCCCGCCGGGACAGACTAAACATAAGACCTACAATGAGCAGTTCTTC
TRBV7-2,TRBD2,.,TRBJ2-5,CASSLGGTSGQETQYF,TGTGCCAGCAGCTTAGGTGGGACTAGCGGCCAAGAGACCCAGTACTTC
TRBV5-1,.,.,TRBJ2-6,CASSLQSSGANVLTF,TGCGCCAGCAGCTTACAGAGCTCTGGGGCCAACGTCCTGACTTTC
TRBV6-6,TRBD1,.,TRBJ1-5,CASSDRVGGGNQPQHF,TGTGCCAGCAGCGACAGGGTCGGAGGGGGCAATCAGCCCCAGCATTTT
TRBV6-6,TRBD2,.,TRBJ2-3,CASSLAGGPDTQYF,TGTGCCAGCAGTCTTGCGGGAGGGCCAGATACGCAGTATTTT
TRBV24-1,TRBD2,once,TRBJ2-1,CATQASGDYNEQFF,TGTGCCACCCAGGCTAGCGGGGACTACAATGAGCAGTTCTTC
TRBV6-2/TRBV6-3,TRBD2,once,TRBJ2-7,CASSYGLAGGTSYEQYF,TGTGCCAGCAGTTACGGGCTAGCGGGAGGGACGTCCTACGAGCAGTACTTC
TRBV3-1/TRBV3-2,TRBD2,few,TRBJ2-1,CASSQDSGGSYNEQFF,TGTGCCAGCAGCCAAGATTCGGGGGGATCCTACAATGAGCAGTTCTTC
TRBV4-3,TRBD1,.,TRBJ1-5,CASSPDRGLNQPQHF,TGCGCCAGCAGCCCGGACAGGGGGCTCAATCAGCCCCAGCATTTT
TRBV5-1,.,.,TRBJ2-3,CASSLVGARADTQYF,TGCGCCAGCAGCTTGGTGGGGGCGCGGGCAGATACGCAGTATTTT
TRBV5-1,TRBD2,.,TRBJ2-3,CASSGTSGGSRNTQYF,TGCGCCAGCAGCGGGACTAGCGGGGGAAGTCGAAATACGCAGTATTTT
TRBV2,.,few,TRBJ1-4,CASTLGGANEKLFF,TGTGCCAGCACATTAGGCGGGGCGAATGAAAAACTGTTTTTT
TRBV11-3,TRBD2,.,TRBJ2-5,CASSLGLAGAGETQYF,TGTGCCAGCAGCTTAGGGCTAGCGGGGGCAGGCGAGACCCAGTACTTC
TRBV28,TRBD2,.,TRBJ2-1,CASGALAGGNNEQFF,TGTGCCAGCGGGGCACTAGCGGGAGGAAACAATGAGCAGTTCTTC
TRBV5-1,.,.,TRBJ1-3,CASSESMGNTIYF,TGCGCCAGCAGCGAGTCGATGGGAAACACCATATATTTT
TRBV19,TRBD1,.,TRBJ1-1,CASSQQGVGEAFF,TGTGCCAGTAGTCAACAGGGGGTTGGGGAAGCTTTCTTT
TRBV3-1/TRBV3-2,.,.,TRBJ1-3,CASSQDSDSLSGNTIYF,TGTGCCAGCAGCCAAGATTCGGACAGCCTCTCTGGAAACACCATATATTTT
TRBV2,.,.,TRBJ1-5,CASRRTDTGGDQPQHF,TGTGCCAGCAGGAGAACTGACACGGGCGGGGATCAGCCCCAGCATTTT
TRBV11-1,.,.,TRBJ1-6,CASSARTGPLALHF,TGTGCCAGCAGCGCCCGCACAGGGCCTCTAGCCCTCCACTTT
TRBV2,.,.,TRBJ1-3,CASSVLGASAGNTIYF,TGTGCCAGCAGTGTGCTGGGGGCATCTGCTGGAAACACCATATATTTT
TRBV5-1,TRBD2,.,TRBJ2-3,CASSLGRGDGTDTQYF,TGCGCCAGCAGCTTGGGGCGGGGGGACGGCACAGATACGCAGTATTTT
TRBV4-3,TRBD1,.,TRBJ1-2,CASSQGGQVPLGYTF,TGCGCCAGCAGCCAAGGGGGACAGGTCCCTCTGGGCTACACCTTC
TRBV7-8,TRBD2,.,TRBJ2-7,CASSPPELGGEQYF,TGTGCCAGCAGCCCACCGGAGTTGGGAGGGGAGCAGTACTTC
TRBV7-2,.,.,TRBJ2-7,CASSLEGGGGQGYEQYF,TGTGCCAGCAGCTTAGAGGGGGGGGGCGGACAGGGCTACGAGCAGTACTTC
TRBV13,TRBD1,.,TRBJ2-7,CASSYGTGTYEQYF,TGTGCCAGCAGCTACGGGACAGGGACCTACGAGCAGTACTTC
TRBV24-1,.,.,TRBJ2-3,CATSDRTVADTQYF,TGTGCCACCAGTGATCGGACAGTGGCAGATACGCAGTATTTT
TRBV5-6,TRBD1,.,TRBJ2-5,CASSSKQGFSETQYF,TGTGCCAGCAGCTCCAAACAGGGGTTCTCGGAGACCCAGTACTTC
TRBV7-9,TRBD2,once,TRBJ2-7,CASSSSTSGYSEQYF,TGTGCCAGCAGCTCCTCCACTAGCGGGTACAGCGAGCAGTACTTC
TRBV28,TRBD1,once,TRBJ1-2,CASSLNQGGGYTF,TGTGCCAGCAGTTTAAATCAGGGGGGTGGCTACACCTTC
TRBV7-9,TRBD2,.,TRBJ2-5,CASSSTSGGYQETQYF,TGTGCCAGCAGCTCCACTAGCGGGGGGTACCAAGAGACCCAGTACTTC
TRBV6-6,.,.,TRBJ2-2,CASSYFRGTGELFF,TGTGCCAGCAGTTACTTTCGGGGAACCGGGGAGCTGTTTTTT
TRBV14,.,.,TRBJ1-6,CASSQDRLYNSPLHF,TGTGCCAGCAGCCAAGACAGACTTTATAATTCACCCCTCCACTTT
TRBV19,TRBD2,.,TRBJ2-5,CASSQFLAGMETQYF,TGTGCCAGTAGTCAGTTCCTAGCGGGGATGGAGACCCAGTACTTC